These 13 T cell receptor beta chains were sequenced from one sample in a study of response to subunit inactivated influenza vaccine. TCRdb passed the RT-PCR reads through MiXCR, listing each CDR3 protein once. Counted here are approximately 500,000 distinct CDR3 sequences, roughly 23% occurring once; the ten biggest clones make up 2.5% to 3.5%. A further study also used this sample, focusing on T cells expressing NK-cell markers. That investigation notes: cDNA encoding TCR beta was synthesized via 5'RACE template switching incorporating UMIs.

Sequencing was performed on CD4+ T cells sorted from PBMCs, taken approximately 12 days after vaccination. The source of these receptors is a man in his forties or fifties who received an inactivated influenza vaccine.

This clonotype was observed a few times. V gene TRBV5-1 combines with J gene TRBJ2-5, with D uncertain. This CDR3 is built from 14 residues. Germline loops: CDR1 SGHRS, CDR2 YFSETQ. Trimming took 4 bases from V and 4 from J, leaving 14 bases between them. The DNA of the CDR3 is TGCGCCAGCAGCCCGGTTAGGGATCCAGAGACCCAGTACTTC. Its protein product is CASSPVRDPETQYF. The whole variable domain, filled in from reference TRBV5-1 and TRBJ2-5, reads KAGVTQTPRYLIKTRGQQVTLSCSPISGHRSVSWYQQTPGQGLQFLFEYFSETQRNKGNFPGRFSGRQFSNSRSEMNVSTLELGDSALYLCASSPVRDPETQYFGPGTRLLVL.

The V gene is TRBV7-9, the J gene TRBJ2-1, with 10 nucleotides matching TRBD2. The germline V gene has CDR1 SEHNR and CDR2 FQNEAQ (reference sequence). This CDR3 comprises 15 residues. V was clipped by 3 bases and J by 10 bases; unmatched bases: 9. CDR3 DNA sequence: TGTGCCAGCAGCTTGCTAGCGGGAGCAACAGGAGAGCAGTTCTTC. Translating it yields CASSLLAGATGEQFF.

This clonotype was detected a few times. This sequence joins TRBV7-2 and TRBJ2-6, with D maybe TRBD2 (6 bases). Between the trimmed V and J ends, which lost 2 bases and 3 bases, there was a span of 8 bases. The CDR3 runs 15 residues. The germline gives CDR1 SGHTA, CDR2 FQGNSA. The CDR3 nucleotides read TGTGCCAGCAGCTTATGGGGGGATGGGGCCAACGTCCTGACTTTC. It yields the protein CASSLWGDGANVLTF.

This rearrangement joins TRBV7-9 to TRBJ2-1; D could derive from TRBD1 or TRBD2 (5 bases each). Germline CDR1 reads SEHNR; CDR2 reads FQNEAQ (reference sequence). This CDR3 is built from 14 residues. V lost 6 bases and J lost 9, with 18 bases in between. CDR3 DNA: TGTGCCAGCAGTCAGGGTGCCCGGGGAAGTGAGCAGTTCTTC. Its protein product is CASSQGARGSEQFF. Complete variable domain (other parts from reference TRBV7-9 and TRBJ2-1): DTGVSQNPRHKITKRGQNVTFRCDPISEHNRLYWYRQTLGQGPEFLTYFQNEAQLEKSRLLSDRFSAERPKGSFSTLEIQRTEQGDSAMYLCASSQGARGSEQFFGPGTRLTVL.

This clonotype was found a few times. The CDR3 nucleotides are TGTGCCAGCAGTCGACAGCAGGGGGTAATCGGTGAGCAGTTCTTC. Protein product: CASSRQQGVIGEQFF. The rearrangement uses TRBV7-9 and TRBJ2-1, with 7 bases aligning to TRBD1. V lost 6 bases, J lost 9 bases, and 14 bases stayed unmatched. The CDR3 consists of 15 residues. Germline-derived CDR1 and CDR2 are SEHNR and FQNEAQ (reference sequence).

This clonotype has a handful of counts. Here the CDR3 reads CASSLPRGTDTQYF. DNA for the CDR3: TGTGCCAGCAGCTTACCCAGGGGCACAGATACGCAGTATTTT. The chain is built from TRBV7-2 and TRBJ2-3, with D maybe TRBD1 (5 bases). V shed 2 bases and J shed 1 base, with 7 bases lying between them. Germline CDR1 and CDR2: SGHTA and FQGNSA. This CDR3 spans 14 amino acids.

V is TRBV6-5 and J is TRBJ2-6; the D is unclear. This CDR3 contains 14 residues. CDR1 is MNHEY, CDR2 SVGAGI, per germline. V was trimmed by 4 bases and J by 4 bases, leaving 8 bases between them. The CDR3 spells CASSLGLGANVLTF. The CDR3 DNA reads as TGTGCCAGCAGTTTAGGGTTAGGGGCCAACGTCCTGACTTTC.

The rearrangement joins TRBV20-1 to TRBJ2-3; 13 nucleotides agree with TRBD2. The CDR3 sequence is 16 residues long. CDR1 is DFQATT, CDR2 SNEGSKA, per germline (reference sequence). Germline trimming cut 5 bases from V and 1 base from J; bases unmatched to any gene: 6. The CDR3 nucleotides read TGCAGTGCTTCGGGACTAGCGGGAAGGGGCACAGATACGCAGTATTTT. Translation gives CSASGLAGRGTDTQYF.

This chain uses TRBV18 with TRBJ1-5; no reliable D call. This CDR3 region has 16 residues. Trimming took off 0 bases at V and 1 base at J, with 10 bases between the two ends. Germline values: CDR1 KGHSH, CDR2 LQKENI. The CDR3 DNA sequence: TGTGCCAGCTCACCACCGGGGAGTCGGAGCAATCAGCCCCAGCATTTT. The encoded protein is CASSPPGSRSNQPQHF.

This chain links TRBV6-2 or TRBV6-3 with TRBJ1-5; a possible D gene is TRBD1 (6 bases). The germline V gene has CDR1 MNHEY and CDR2 SVGEGT. The ends were cut back, 5 bases at V and 3 bases at J, with 11 bases in the middle. There are 14 residues in the CDR3. CDR3 nucleotide sequence: TGTGCCAGCAGTAACAGGGATATCAATCAGCCCCAGCATTTT. Its translation is CASSNRDINQPQHF.

This chain links TRBV5-1 with TRBJ1-1; 11 positions match TRBD1. CDR1 and CDR2 (germline): SGHRS, YFSETQ. The trim removed 2 bases at V and 3 bases at J, leaving 3 bases unmatched. This CDR3 is built from 15 residues. CDR3 residues: CASSLGDRGYTEAFF. The CDR3 nucleotides read TGCGCCAGCAGCTTAGGGGACAGGGGGTACACTGAAGCTTTCTTT.

The chain uses TRBV12-3 or TRBV12-4 and TRBJ2-7; D may be TRBD1 (5 bases). V shed 5 bases and J shed 1 base, with 15 bases lying between them. CDR3 length: 15 residues. CDR3 in amino acids: CASSATSQASYEQYF. CDR3 DNA sequence: TGTGCCAGCAGTGCCACTTCACAGGCTTCCTACGAGCAGTACTTC.

The V call is TRBV11-2, the J call TRBJ2-7; 10 nucleotides align to TRBD2. With 5 bases clipped from V and 4 bases from J, the junction kept 8 bases outside the gene matches. The CDR3 has 15 residues. Germline CDR1 and CDR2: SGHAT and FQNNGV. Here the CDR3 DNA reads TGTGCCAGCAGCCCGGGGACTAGCGACCGGTACGAGCAGTACTTC. Protein sequence: CASSPGTSDRYEQYF.